This passage covers 15 T cell receptor beta chains from one sample sequenced in a study of CD8 T cells in Susac syndrome. Reverse transcription of roughly 0.45 to 1 ug RNA used random hexamers. TCRdb reanalysed the immunoSEQ multiplex PCR reads using MiXCR and keeps one entry per CDR3 protein. The sample records under 80,000 distinct CDR3 sequences, just under 95% being singletons. What was sequenced was CD8+ T cells from PBMCs. These receptors were taken from a human donor with multiple sclerosis.

The CDR3, as DNA: TGCAGCGTTTTGATTCCCGGGAGGTTCGACACCGGGGAGCTGTTTTTT. Translation: CSVLIPGRFDTGELFF. The genes are TRBV29-1 and TRBJ2-2, with 7 bases fitting TRBD2. The ends lost 5 bases at V and 3 bases at J; junction bases unmatched: 12. The CDR3 covers 16 residues. Per germline, CDR1 SQVTM and CDR2 ANQGSEA.

The V gene is TRBV9, the J gene TRBJ1-1; TRBD1 matches 7 bases. V shed 3 bases and J 2 bases; nucleotides not matched to a gene: 10. CDR3 length: 16 residues. Germline V gives CDR1 SGDLS, CDR2 YYNGEE. The CDR3 nucleotides read TGTGCCAGCAGCGACACTCCGACAGGGAGAAACACTGAAGCTTTCTTT. It is translated as CASSDTPTGRNTEAFF.

As DNA, the CDR3 is TGTGCCAGCAGTTCAAGACCTGGTAAGGGCAATCAGCCCCAGCATTTT. It specifies CASSSRPGKGNQPQHF. The chain has TRBV6-2 or TRBV6-3 and TRBJ1-5; D not resolved. The V gene's germline CDR1 is MNHEY and CDR2 SVGEGT. The CDR3 sequence is 16 residues long. Trimming removed 4 bases at V and 2 bases at J, with 15 bases between.

The J gene is TRBJ2-5, the V gene TRBV7-2; unclear D gene. In germline, CDR1 is SGHTA, CDR2 FQGNSA. This CDR3 is built from 12 residues. Between the trimmed V and J ends, which lost 1 base and 5 bases, there was a span of 5 bases. CDR3 protein: CASSLDTETQYF. CDR3 bases: TGTGCCAGCAGCTTAGATACGGAGACCCAGTACTTC.

This CDR3 is CASSQDPGLGTYEQYF. In DNA form, the CDR3 reads TGCGCCAGCAGCCAAGACCCGGGACTAGGCACCTACGAGCAGTACTTC. J is TRBJ2-7 and V is TRBV4-1; 8 bases map to TRBD2. The CDR3 is 16 residues long. V lost 0 bases to trimming and J lost 2 bases; unmatched junction nucleotides: 6. CDR1 is MGHRA and CDR2 is YSYEKL in the germline V gene.

V is TRBV30 and J is TRBJ2-5; D is possibly TRBD1 or TRBD2 (5 bases each). The germline V gene encodes CDR1 GTSNPN and CDR2 SVGIG (reference sequence). V was cut by 8 bases and J by 4 bases, with 14 bases left in between. There are 12 residues in the CDR3. CDR3 region: CAGDPEGETQYF. CDR3 DNA sequence: TGTGCCGGGGACCCCGAAGGAGAGACCCAGTACTTC.

This chain joins TRBV7-3 and TRBJ2-6, with D perhaps being TRBD1 or TRBD2 (5 bases each). CDR1 is SGHTA, CDR2 FQGTGA, per germline. V was pared by 2 bases and J by 0 bases, with 11 bases between. This CDR3 spans 17 amino acids. Here the CDR3 reads CASSLSPGTSGANVLTF. In nucleotides, the CDR3 is TGTGCCAGCAGCTTATCCCCAGGGACCTCTGGGGCCAACGTCCTGACTTTC.

The gene calls are TRBV6-5 and TRBJ2-1; D call uncertain. Germline lookup yields CDR1 MNHEY and CDR2 SVGAGI. V lost 0 bases, J lost 6 bases, and 6 bases lay in between. The CDR3 sequence is 13 residues long. As DNA, the CDR3 is TGTGCCAGCAGTTACTCAAACCCCAATGAGCAGTTCTTC. This translates into CASSYSNPNEQFF.

This chain's CDR3 is CASSPRLAEPYEQYF. The CDR3 DNA is TGCGCCAGCAGCCCCCGACTAGCGGAGCCGTACGAGCAGTACTTC. The chain uses TRBV4-1 and TRBJ2-7, with 9 bases that match TRBD2. This CDR3 is built from 15 residues. Per the germline V gene, CDR1 is MGHRA and CDR2 is YSYEKL. Trimming removed 4 bases from V and 4 bases from J; junction bases left unmatched: 8.

The chain combines TRBV19 with TRBJ2-1, with 12 positions matching TRBD2. Per the germline V gene, CDR1 is LNHDA and CDR2 is SQIVND (reference sequence). With 5 bases clipped from V and 4 bases from J, the junction kept 3 bases outside the gene matches. This CDR3 comprises 15 residues. CDR3 nucleotides: TGTGCCAGTAGTCTAGCGGGAGGGGCGTACAATGAGCAGTTCTTC. Translating it yields CASSLAGGAYNEQFF. Looking up the rest from reference TRBV19 and TRBJ2-1 gives the full variable domain: DGGITQSPKYLFRKEGQNVTLSCEQNLNHDAMYWYRQDPGQGLRLIYYSQIVNDFQKGDIAEGYSVSREKKESFPLTVTSAQKNPTAFYLCASSLAGGAYNEQFFGPGTRLTVL.

The rearrangement links TRBV30 to TRBJ2-3; TRBD1 aligns across 9 bases. This CDR3 is built from 15 residues. Germline CDR1 is GTSNPN and CDR2 is SVGIG (reference sequence). Unmatched junction bases numbered 10, after V lost 4 bases and J lost 5 bases. The CDR3 DNA sequence: TGTGCCTGGAATGCGGGACAGGGAGAAATAGATACGCAGTATTTT. Translated, it gives CAWNAGQGEIDTQYF.

The chain recombines TRBV6-6 with TRBJ2-2; 11 bases are shared with TRBD2. Germline V gene data show CDR1 as MNHNY and CDR2 as SVGAGI (reference sequence). The CDR3 sequence is 16 residues long. Trimming at V came to 5 bases and at J to 2 bases, leaving 4 bases not matched to a gene. CDR3 sequence reads: CASSTSGRPNTGELFF. CDR3 bases: TGTGCCAGCAGTACTAGCGGGAGACCCAACACCGGGGAGCTGTTTTTT.

J is TRBJ2-5 and V is TRBV6-6, with TRBD2 identical over 8 bases. Germline lookup yields CDR1 MNHNY and CDR2 SVGAGI (reference sequence). This CDR3 region has 14 residues. The trim removed 4 bases at V and 5 bases at J, leaving 6 bases unmatched. CDR3 coding DNA: TGTGCCAGCAGTTCCCCCGCGGGGGGCGAGACCCAGTACTTC. It encodes CASSSPAGGETQYF.

Concerning this clonotype: One end of the junction fails to match germline, which may point to a read error. The genes are TRBV11-2 and TRBJ1-1, with TRBD1 identical over 7 bases. From germline, CDR1 is SGHAT and CDR2 FQNNGV. The CDR3 is 18 residues long. CDR3 in amino acids: CASSFFEGPRGRDTEAFF. CDR3 in DNA: TGTGCCAGCAGCTTCTTCGAGGGACCAAGGGGGCGGGACACTGAAGCCTTCTTT.

Concerning this clonotype: At one of its ends the junction is not consistent with the germline gene, which may arise from a read error. V and J are TRBV29-1 and TRBJ1-1; 7 positions agree with TRBD1. The CDR3 spans 11 residues. The germline gives CDR1 SQVTM, CDR2 ANQGSEA. CDR3 loop: CSVVGQPEGVF. CDR3 nucleotide sequence: TGCAGCGTTGTGGGACAGCCCGAGGGGGTATTT. Supplemented by reference TRBV29-1 and TRBJ1-1, the full variable domain reads SAVISQKPSRDICQRGTSLTIQCQVDSQVTMMFWYRQQPGQSLTLIATANQGSEATYESGFVIDKFPISRPNLTFSTLTVSNMSPEDSSIYLCSVVGQPEGVFGQGTRLTVV.